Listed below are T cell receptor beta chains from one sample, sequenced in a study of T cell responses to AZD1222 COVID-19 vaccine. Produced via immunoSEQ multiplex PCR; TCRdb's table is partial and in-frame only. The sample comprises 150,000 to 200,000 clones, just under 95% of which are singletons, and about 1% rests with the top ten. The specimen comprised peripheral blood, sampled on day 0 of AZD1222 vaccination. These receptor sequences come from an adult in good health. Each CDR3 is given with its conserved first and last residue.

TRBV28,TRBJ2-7,CASSLGSSGGTYEQYF
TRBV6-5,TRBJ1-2,CASRAGQGMGYGYTF
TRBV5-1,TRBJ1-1,CASSLDEGRTEAFF
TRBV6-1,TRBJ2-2,CASSEESAGWAGELFF
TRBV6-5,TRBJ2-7,CASSSPEGPVGEQYF
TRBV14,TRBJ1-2,CASSRNWRDYGYTF
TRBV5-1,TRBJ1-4,CASRTGDGDEKLFF
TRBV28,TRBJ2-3,CASSPPGTTDTQYF
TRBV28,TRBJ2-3,CASSPGDTQYF
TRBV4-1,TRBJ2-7,CASSPAKGAIYEQYF
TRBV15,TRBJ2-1,CATSRTEVNNEQFF
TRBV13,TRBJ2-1,CASSQGQGLKFYNEQFF
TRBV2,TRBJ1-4,CASSVSGVDEKLFF
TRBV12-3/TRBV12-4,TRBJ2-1,CASSSGTARIQFF
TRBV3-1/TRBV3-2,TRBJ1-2,CASSYLSEAGYTF
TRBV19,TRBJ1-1,CASSGWPSLNTEAFF
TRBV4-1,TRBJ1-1,CASSHPGGSDTEAFF
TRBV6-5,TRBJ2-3,CASSYGPAGGLGTQYF
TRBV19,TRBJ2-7,CASSIAAGGLNEQYF
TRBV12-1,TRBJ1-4,CASSFAPGWGTNEKLFF
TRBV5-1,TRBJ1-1,CASKYGSTEAFF
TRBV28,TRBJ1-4,CASRIYREGDEKLFF
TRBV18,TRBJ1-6,CASSPRQSNSPLHF
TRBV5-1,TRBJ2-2,CASSLESSTGELFF